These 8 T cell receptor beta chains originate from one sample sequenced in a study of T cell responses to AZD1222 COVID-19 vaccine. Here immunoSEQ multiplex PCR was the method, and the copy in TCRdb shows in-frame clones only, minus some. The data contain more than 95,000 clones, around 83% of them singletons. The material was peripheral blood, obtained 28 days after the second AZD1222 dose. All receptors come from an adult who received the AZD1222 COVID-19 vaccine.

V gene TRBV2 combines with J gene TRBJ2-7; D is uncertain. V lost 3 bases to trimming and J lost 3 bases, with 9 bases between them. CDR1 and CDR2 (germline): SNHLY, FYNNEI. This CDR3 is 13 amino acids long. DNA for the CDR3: TGTGCCAGCAGTGATGGTCTCATCTACGAGCAGTACTTC. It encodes CASSDGLIYEQYF.

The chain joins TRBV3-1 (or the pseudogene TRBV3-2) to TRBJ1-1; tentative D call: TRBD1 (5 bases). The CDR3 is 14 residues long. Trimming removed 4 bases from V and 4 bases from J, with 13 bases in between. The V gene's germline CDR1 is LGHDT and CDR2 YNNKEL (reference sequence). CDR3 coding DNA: TGTGCCAGCAGCCCCCATGGGGGAGGCACTGAAGCTTTCTTT. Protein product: CASSPHGGGTEAFF.

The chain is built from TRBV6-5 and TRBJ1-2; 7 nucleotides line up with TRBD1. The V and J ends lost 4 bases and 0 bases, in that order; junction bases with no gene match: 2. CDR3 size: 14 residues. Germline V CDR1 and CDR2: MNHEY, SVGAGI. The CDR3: CASSSGGPNYGYTF. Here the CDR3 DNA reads TGTGCCAGCAGTTCAGGGGGACCTAACTATGGCTACACCTTC.

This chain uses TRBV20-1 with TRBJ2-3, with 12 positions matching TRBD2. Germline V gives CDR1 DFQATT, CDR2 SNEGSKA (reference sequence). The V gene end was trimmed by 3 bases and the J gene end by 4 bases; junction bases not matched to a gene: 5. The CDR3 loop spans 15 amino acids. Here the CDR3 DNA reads TGCAGTGCTAGTAAACTAGCGGGGGGAGCAGATACGCAGTATTTT. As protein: CSASKLAGGADTQYF.

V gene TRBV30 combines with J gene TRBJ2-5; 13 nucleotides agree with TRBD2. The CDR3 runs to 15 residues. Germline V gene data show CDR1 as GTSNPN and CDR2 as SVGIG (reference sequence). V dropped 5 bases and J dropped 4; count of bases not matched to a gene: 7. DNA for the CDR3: TGTGCCTGGGCCCCGGGACTAGCGGGGTTAGAGACCCAGTACTTC. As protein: CAWAPGLAGLETQYF.

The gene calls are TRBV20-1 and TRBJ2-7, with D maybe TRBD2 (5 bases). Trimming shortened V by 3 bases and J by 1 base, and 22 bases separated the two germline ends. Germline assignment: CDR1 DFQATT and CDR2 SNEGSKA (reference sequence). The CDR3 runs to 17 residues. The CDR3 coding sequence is TGCAGTGCTAGTTCGACGGGGTGGGCCCGAAGTTCCTACGAGCAGTACTTC. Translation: CSASSTGWARSSYEQYF.

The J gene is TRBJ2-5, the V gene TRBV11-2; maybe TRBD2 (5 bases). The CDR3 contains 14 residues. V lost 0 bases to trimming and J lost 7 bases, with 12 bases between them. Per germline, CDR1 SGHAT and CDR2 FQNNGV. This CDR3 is CASSLDVGSGTQYF. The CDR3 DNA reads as TGTGCCAGCAGCTTAGATGTGGGGAGCGGGACCCAGTACTTC. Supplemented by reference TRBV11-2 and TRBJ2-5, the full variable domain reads EAGVAQSPRYKIIEKRQSVAFWCNPISGHATLYWYQQILGQGPKLLIQFQNNGVVDDSQLPKDRFSAERLKGVDSTLKIQPAKLEDSAVYLCASSLDVGSGTQYFGPGTRLLVL.

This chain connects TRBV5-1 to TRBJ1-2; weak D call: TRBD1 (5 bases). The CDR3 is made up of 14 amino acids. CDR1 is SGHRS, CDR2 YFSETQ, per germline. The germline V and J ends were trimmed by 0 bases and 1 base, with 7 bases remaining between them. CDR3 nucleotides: TGCGCCAGCAGCTTGGCGGGGCTTAACTATGGCTACACCTTC. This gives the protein CASSLAGLNYGYTF.